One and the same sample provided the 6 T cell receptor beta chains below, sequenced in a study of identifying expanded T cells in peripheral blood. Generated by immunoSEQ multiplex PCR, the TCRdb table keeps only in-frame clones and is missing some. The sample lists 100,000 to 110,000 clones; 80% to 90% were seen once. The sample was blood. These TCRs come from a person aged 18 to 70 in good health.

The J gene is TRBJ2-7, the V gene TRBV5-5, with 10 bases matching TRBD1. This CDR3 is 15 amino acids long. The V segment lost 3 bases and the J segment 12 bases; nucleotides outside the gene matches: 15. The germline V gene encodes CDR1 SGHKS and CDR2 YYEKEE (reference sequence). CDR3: CASSSSAGTGANWYF. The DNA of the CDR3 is TGTGCCAGCAGCTCAAGCGCCGGGACAGGGGCAAATTGGTACTTC.

For the CDR3, the DNA is TGTGCCTGGAGTCTCGAACAGCCTTCCTCTCCCCAGCATTTT. Translating it yields CAWSLEQPSSPQHF. The J gene is TRBJ1-5, the V gene TRBV30; unclear D gene. The CDR3 covers 14 residues. Per the germline V gene, CDR1 is GTSNPN and CDR2 is SVGIG (reference sequence). The V end was cut by 2 bases, the J end by 10 bases, with 18 bases between.

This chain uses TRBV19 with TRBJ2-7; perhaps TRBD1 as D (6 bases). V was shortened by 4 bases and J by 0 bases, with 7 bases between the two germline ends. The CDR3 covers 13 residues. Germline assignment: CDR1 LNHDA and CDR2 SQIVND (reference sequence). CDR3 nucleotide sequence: TGTGCCAGTAGTAGGACAGCCTCCTACGAGCAGTACTTC. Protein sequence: CASSRTASYEQYF.

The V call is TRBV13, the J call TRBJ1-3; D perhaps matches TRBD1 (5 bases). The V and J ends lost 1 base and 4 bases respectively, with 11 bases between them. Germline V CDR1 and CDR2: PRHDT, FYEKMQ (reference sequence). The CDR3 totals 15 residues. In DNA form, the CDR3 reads TGTGCCAGCAGCTTAGTAGGGGTGACCGGAAACACCATATATTTT. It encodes CASSLVGVTGNTIYF.

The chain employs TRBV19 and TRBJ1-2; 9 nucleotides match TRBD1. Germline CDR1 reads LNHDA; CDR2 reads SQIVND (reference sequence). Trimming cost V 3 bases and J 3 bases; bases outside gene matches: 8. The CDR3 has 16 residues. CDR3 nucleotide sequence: TGTGCCAGTAGTATTTACCCCGACAGGGGGGACTATGGCTACACCTTC. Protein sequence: CASSIYPDRGDYGYTF.

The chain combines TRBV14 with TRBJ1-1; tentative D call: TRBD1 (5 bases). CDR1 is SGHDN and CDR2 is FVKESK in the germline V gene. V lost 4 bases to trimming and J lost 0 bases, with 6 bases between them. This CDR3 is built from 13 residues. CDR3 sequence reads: CASSPQVNTEAFF. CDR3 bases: TGTGCCAGCAGCCCACAGGTGAACACTGAAGCTTTCTTT.